The 9 T cell receptor beta chains in this list originate from one sample, sequenced in a study of cytomegalovirus exposure and HLA in healthy donors. PCR involved 60 Vbeta and 13 Jbeta primers. Clones were sequenced by immunoSEQ multiplex PCR, and TCRdb holds only the in-frame ones, with some missing. The data contain approximately 190,000 clones, around four fifths of them singletons. The sample taken for sequencing was PBMCs. Receptors originate from a middle-aged man in good health and CMV-seropositive.

The chain joins TRBV6-4 to TRBJ2-7; 7 nucleotides align to TRBD1. The length of the CDR3 is 17 residues. Trimming took 2 bases from V and 4 from J; bases not matched to a gene: 14. In germline, CDR1 is MRHNA, CDR2 SNTAGT. The CDR3, as DNA: TGTGCCAGCAGTGACGCCCGATACAGGGGAGAGGGGTACGAGCAGTACTTC. Translation: CASSDARYRGEGYEQYF.

The chain links TRBV7-6 to TRBJ2-6, with 10 bases fitting TRBD1. CDR3 size: 17 residues. V shed 5 bases and J 4 bases; nucleotides not matched to a gene: 8. Germline V gene lookup returns CDR1 SGHVS and CDR2 FNYEAQ. Written as DNA, the CDR3 is TGTGCCAGCAGCACCCGACAGGGGGCTAAAGGGGCCAACGTCCTGACTTTC. The encoded protein is CASSTRQGAKGANVLTF.

This sequence joins TRBV4-3 and TRBJ2-5, with 7 bases identical to TRBD2. J lost 4 bases, V lost 0 bases, and 8 bases had no gene match. Germline loops: CDR1 LGHNA, CDR2 YSLEER. This CDR3 has 16 residues. The DNA of the CDR3 is TGCGCCAGCAGCCAAGAAGGCCAGGGAGGGTCAGAGACCCAGTACTTC. Translating it yields CASSQEGQGGSETQYF.

The chain joins TRBV7-8 to TRBJ1-5; perhaps TRBD1 as D (6 bases). V lost 2 bases, J lost 2 bases, and 16 bases lay in between. Germline V gene data show CDR1 as SGHVS and CDR2 as FQNEAQ. There are 17 residues in the CDR3. The CDR3, as DNA: TGTGCCAGCAGCTTAAAATTCAGGGGAGGGGGCAATCAGCCCCAGCATTTT. This translates into CASSLKFRGGGNQPQHF.

The CDR3 sequence is CASSTGQGYGYTF. The CDR3 DNA reads TGTGCCAGCAGCACGGGACAGGGATATGGCTACACCTTC. The V and J genes are TRBV5-6 and TRBJ1-2, with 9 bases fitting TRBD1. V trimming: 4 bases; J trimming: 5 bases; junction bases outside the gene matches: 3. The CDR3 runs to 13 residues. The V gene's germline CDR1 is SGHDT and CDR2 YYEEEE.

This clone appeared a few times. The chain combines TRBV13 with TRBJ2-1; TRBD2 matches at 7 bases. V lost 6 bases to trimming and J lost 3 bases; unmatched junction nucleotides: 14. The length of the CDR3 is 17 residues. The V gene's germline CDR1 is PRHDT and CDR2 FYEKMQ (reference sequence). CDR3 DNA sequence: TGTGCCAGCAGTCCGACCCGGGGTGGGAGGGGCTACAATGAGCAGTTCTTC. It yields the protein CASSPTRGGRGYNEQFF.

This rearrangement joins TRBV28 to TRBJ1-1, with D tentatively TRBD1 (5 bases). This CDR3 contains 12 residues. Germline lookup yields CDR1 MDHEN and CDR2 SYDVKM. Trimming removed 6 bases from V and 2 bases from J, with 7 bases in between. The CDR3 DNA sequence: TGTGCCAGCAGGGGGCCCAACACTGAAGCTTTCTTT. It encodes CASRGPNTEAFF. The variable domain in full, with the rest retrieved from reference TRBV28 and TRBJ1-1, is DVKVTQSSRYLVKRTGEKVFLECVQDMDHENMFWYRQDPGLGLRLIYFSYDVKMKEKGDIPEGYSVSREKKERFSLILESASTNQTSMYLCASRGPNTEAFFGQGTRLTVV.

This chain connects TRBV6-5 to TRBJ2-1; the match to TRBD2 covers 7 bases. The CDR3 loop spans 9 amino acids. Germline V gene data show CDR1 as MNHEY and CDR2 as SVGAGI. V was clipped by 9 bases and J by 13 bases; unmatched bases: 3. The CDR3 nucleotides are TGTGCCAGAAGCGGGAATCAGTTCTTC. It encodes CARSGNQFF.

The V gene is TRBV4-1, the J gene TRBJ2-1, with D possibly being TRBD2 (6 bases). Trimming left V 3 bases short and J 5 bases short, with 11 bases between. The germline V gene encodes CDR1 MGHRA and CDR2 YSYEKL. The CDR3 consists of 14 residues. CDR3 residues: CASSHGDSDNEQFF. CDR3 DNA sequence: TGCGCCAGCAGCCATGGGGACTCTGACAATGAGCAGTTCTTC.